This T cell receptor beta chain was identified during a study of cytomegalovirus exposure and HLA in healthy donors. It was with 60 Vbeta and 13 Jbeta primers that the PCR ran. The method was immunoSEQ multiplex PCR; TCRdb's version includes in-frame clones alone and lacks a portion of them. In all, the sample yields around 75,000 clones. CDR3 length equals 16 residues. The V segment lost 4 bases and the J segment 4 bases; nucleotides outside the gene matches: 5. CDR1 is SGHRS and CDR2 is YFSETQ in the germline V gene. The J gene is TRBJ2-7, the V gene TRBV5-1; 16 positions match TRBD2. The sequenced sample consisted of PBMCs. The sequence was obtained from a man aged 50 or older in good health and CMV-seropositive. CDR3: CASSAGTSGRGYEQYF. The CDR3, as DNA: TGCGCCAGCAGCGCCGGGACTAGCGGGAGGGGGTACGAGCAGTACTTC.